This TCR beta chain was sequenced during a study of cytomegalovirus exposure and HLA in healthy donors. The study's findings and limits: Among CMV-associated TCR beta chains, most appeared HLA-restricted in a later analysis.

In the case of this clone: What it recognizes is unknown.

The V gene's germline CDR1 is SGHNT and CDR2 YYREEE (reference sequence). Trimming stripped 6 bases from V and 0 bases from J, with 12 bases between. The CDR3 has 14 amino acids. With 60 Vbeta and 13 Jbeta primers, the PCR was carried out. TCRdb keeps only in-frame clones here, not all; method: immunoSEQ multiplex PCR. The table shows nearly 110,000 clones, with around 82% occurring only once. This TCR was sampled from a man aged 50-60 years in good health and CMV-seronegative. The sample comprised PBMCs. The chain combines TRBV5-4 with TRBJ1-1, with a weak D call TRBD1 (6 bases). The CDR3 DNA sequence: TGTGCCAGCAAAATCACAGGGATGAACACTGAAGCTTTCTTT. Protein: CASKITGMNTEAFF.